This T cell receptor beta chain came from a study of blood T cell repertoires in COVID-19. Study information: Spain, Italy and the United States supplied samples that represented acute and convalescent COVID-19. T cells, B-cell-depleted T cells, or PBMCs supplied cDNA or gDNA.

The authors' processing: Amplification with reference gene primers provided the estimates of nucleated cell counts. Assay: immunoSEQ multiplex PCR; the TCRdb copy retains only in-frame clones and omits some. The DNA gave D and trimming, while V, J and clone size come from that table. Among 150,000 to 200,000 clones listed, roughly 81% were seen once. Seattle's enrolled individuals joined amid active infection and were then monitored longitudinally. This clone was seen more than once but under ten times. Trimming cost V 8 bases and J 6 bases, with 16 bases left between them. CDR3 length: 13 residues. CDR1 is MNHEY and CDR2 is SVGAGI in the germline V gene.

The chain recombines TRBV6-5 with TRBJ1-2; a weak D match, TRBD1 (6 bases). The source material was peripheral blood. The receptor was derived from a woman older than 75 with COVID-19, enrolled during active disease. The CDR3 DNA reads TGTGCCAGCGGTAAACAGCCAGGGGATGGCTACACCTTC. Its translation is CASGKQPGDGYTF.